This T cell receptor (beta chain) was recorded in a study of shared clonotypes between healthy human individuals. Study summary: Used for every donor were three CD4 naive, three CD4 memory, two CD8 naive and one CD8 memory plate.

This CDR3 is built from 11 residues. Trimming removed 6 bases at V and 10 bases at J, with 11 bases between. Germline V gene lookup returns CDR1 MDHEN and CDR2 SYDVKM. Libraries were prepared by immunoSEQ multiplex PCR; TCRdb keeps only in-frame clonotypes and omits some of them. Of about 1 million clones in the sample, 65% to 80% are singletons; the top ten hold roughly 1.4%. CD45RA-negative memory and CD45RA+ naive subsets were split from the CD4+ cells. This chain joins TRBV28 and TRBJ2-3; D remains unclear. Sequencing was done on a sample of memory CD4+ T cells sorted from blood. Subset defined: CD45RA-negative fraction. The sequence was collected from a man aged 18-30 years in good health. CDR3 loop: CASRSHVAQYF. The CDR3 coding sequence is TGTGCCAGCAGATCCCACGTCGCGCAGTATTTT.